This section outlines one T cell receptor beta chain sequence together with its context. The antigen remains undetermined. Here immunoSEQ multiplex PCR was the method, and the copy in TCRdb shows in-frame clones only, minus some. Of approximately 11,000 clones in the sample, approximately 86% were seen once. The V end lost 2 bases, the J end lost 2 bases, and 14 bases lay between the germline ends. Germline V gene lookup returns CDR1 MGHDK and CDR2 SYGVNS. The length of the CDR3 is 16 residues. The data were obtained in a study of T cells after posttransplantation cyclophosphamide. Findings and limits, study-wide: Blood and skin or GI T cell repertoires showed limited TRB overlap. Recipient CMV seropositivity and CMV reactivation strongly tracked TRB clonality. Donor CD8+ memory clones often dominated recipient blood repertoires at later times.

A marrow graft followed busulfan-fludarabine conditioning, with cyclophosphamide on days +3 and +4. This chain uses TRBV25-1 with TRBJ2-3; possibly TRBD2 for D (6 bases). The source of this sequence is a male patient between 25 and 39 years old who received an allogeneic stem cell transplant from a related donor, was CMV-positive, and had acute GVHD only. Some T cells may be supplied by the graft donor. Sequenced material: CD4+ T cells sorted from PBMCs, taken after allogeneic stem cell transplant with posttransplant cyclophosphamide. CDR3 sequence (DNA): TGTGCCAGCAGTGAAACCGGGACTGCGAACACAGATACGCAGTATTTT. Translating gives CASSETGTANTDTQYF. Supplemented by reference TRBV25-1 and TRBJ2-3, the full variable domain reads EADIYQTPRYLVIGTGKKITLECSQTMGHDKMYWYQQDPGMELHLIHYSYGVNSTEKGDLSSESTVSRIRTEHFPLTLESARPSHTSQYLCASSETGTANTDTQYFGPGTRLTVL.